These T cell receptor beta chains were read from a single sample in a study of OX40 agonist ivuxolimab in advanced cancers. Here immunoSEQ multiplex PCR was the method, and the copy in TCRdb shows in-frame clones only, minus some. The sample shows about 150,000 clones, around 94% of them seen only once. The specimen was CD4+ or CD8+ T cells sorted from blood, collected in a trial of the OX40 agonist ivuxolimab. Receptor source: an adult with an advanced solid tumor such as melanoma, head and neck, liver or kidney cancer. Both conserved end residues are part of each CDR3. A D gene is named only where the DNA matches it firmly. Not all rows give a size; the values are once, few, many and, for expanded clones, a class.

TRBV18	TRBJ2-1	-	TRBD1	CASSPSTGAINEQFF	TGTGCCAGCTCACCGTCGACAGGGGCGATCAATGAGCAGTTCTTC
TRBV27	TRBJ2-3	-	-	CASSPGQPTDTQYF	TGTGCCAGCAGCCCGGGACAACCCACAGATACGCAGTATTTT
TRBV2	TRBJ2-3	-	-	CASSEGRWGTDTQYF	TGTGCCAGCAGTGAAGGCCGATGGGGCACAGATACGCAGTATTTT
TRBV27	TRBJ2-3	-	-	CASSSLGTDTQYF	TGTGCCAGCAGTTCGCTAGGCACAGATACGCAGTATTTT
TRBV28	TRBJ2-7	-	TRBD1	CASSTRGLVSYEQYF	TGTGCCAGCAGCACGAGGGGGCTCGTCTCCTACGAGCAGTACTTC
TRBV29-1	TRBJ1-2	-	TRBD1	CSVEVETGRGYYGYTF	TGCAGCGTTGAAGTCGAGACAGGGAGAGGGTACTATGGCTACACCTTC
TRBV2	TRBJ1-5	few	TRBD1	CASRANRGLNQPQHF	TGTGCCAGCAGAGCGAACAGGGGGCTGAATCAGCCCCAGCATTTT
TRBV5-4	TRBJ2-5	-	-	CASSSPSVRETQYF	TGTGCCAGCAGCTCCCCGAGCGTACGGGAGACCCAGTACTTC
TRBV6-5	TRBJ2-1	once	-	CASSKVGVSYNEQFF	TGTGCCAGCAGTAAAGTGGGGGTATCCTACAATGAGCAGTTCTTC
TRBV28	TRBJ1-3	-	-	CASSLPTGTGNTIYF	TGTGCCAGCAGTTTACCCACAGGTACTGGAAACACCATATATTTT
TRBV30	TRBJ2-1	-	-	CAWSVVEVGEQFF	TGTGCCTGGAGTGTAGTTGAAGTGGGTGAGCAGTTCTTC
TRBV27	TRBJ2-2	-	TRBD1	CASSRGQGESGELFF	TGTGCCAGCAGCCGGGGACAGGGGGAATCCGGGGAGCTGTTTTTT
TRBV6-5	TRBJ1-1	-	-	CASSRGTEAFF	TGTGCCAGCAGCCGGGGCACTGAAGCTTTCTTT
TRBV7-2	TRBJ1-4	-	-	CASSPNWGDEKLFF	TGTGCCAGCAGCCCTAATTGGGGGGATGAAAAACTGTTTTTT
TRBV25-1	TRBJ2-5	-	-	CASSGPSGGKETQYF	TGTGCCAGCAGTGGGCCCAGCGGCGGTAAAGAGACCCAGTACTTC
TRBV6-6	TRBJ2-2	-	-	CASSPLGGHMAGELFF	TGTGCCAGCAGCCCGTTGGGGGGTCACATGGCCGGGGAGCTGTTTTTT
TRBV21-1	TRBJ2-3	-	-	CASSGYSRDQSTDTQYF	TGTGCCAGCAGCGGTTACTCCCGGGACCAGAGCACAGATACGCAGTATTTT
TRBV29-1	TRBJ1-1	once	TRBD1	CSVEEGGTGGTEAFF	TGCAGCGTTGAAGAAGGGGGGACAGGGGGAACTGAAGCTTTCTTT
TRBV5-1	TRBJ2-5	-	TRBD2	CASSLSLAVDKTQYF	TGCGCCAGCAGCTTGTCCCTAGCGGTCGATAAGACCCAGTACTTC
TRBV7-9	TRBJ1-6	-	-	CASSLLQGNSPLHF	TGTGCCAGCAGCTTACTGCAGGGGAATTCACCCCTCCACTTT
TRBV7-2	TRBJ1-3	once	-	CASSLVGVSGNTIYF	TGTGCCAGCAGCTTAGTGGGGGTCTCTGGAAACACCATATATTTT
TRBV11-3	TRBJ1-1	-	-	CASSKGAGMNTEAFF	TGTGCCAGCAGCAAAGGGGCAGGGATGAACACTGAAGCTTTCTTT
TRBV6-1	TRBJ2-3	-	TRBD2	CASSEANWGTSHDTQYF	TGTGCCAGCAGTGAAGCGAATTGGGGGACTAGTCACGATACGCAGTATTTT
TRBV27	TRBJ1-6	-	TRBD1	CASTPGQGIISSPLHF	TGTGCCAGCACCCCGGGACAGGGGATTATTAGCTCACCCCTCCACTTT
TRBV7-2	TRBJ1-2	-	-	CASSLGTVITNYGYTF	TGTGCCAGCAGCTTAGGGACAGTGATCACTAACTATGGCTACACCTTC
TRBV5-1	TRBJ1-5	-	-	CASSRGGADQPQHF	TGCGCCAGCAGCCGGGGGGGTGCGGACCAGCCCCAGCATTTT
TRBV5-5	TRBJ2-5	-	TRBD2	CASSLGAGVGETQYF	TGTGCCAGCAGCTTAGGAGCGGGAGTCGGTGAGACCCAGTACTTC
TRBV4-2	TRBJ1-1	few	-	CASSLGPPNTEAFF	TGTGCCAGCAGCCTGGGACCGCCGAACACTGAAGCTTTCTTT
TRBV6-6	TRBJ2-7	-	-	CASSYLLDEQYF	TGTGCCAGCAGTTACTTATTGGACGAGCAGTACTTC
TRBV5-5	TRBJ2-7	once	-	CASSLGTTDWAYEQYF	TGTGCCAGCAGCTTGGGGACAACCGACTGGGCCTACGAGCAGTACTTC
TRBV13	TRBJ2-5	-	TRBD1	CASSQHRGRGFGQETQYF	TGTGCCAGCAGCCAACACAGGGGGCGAGGGTTTGGGCAAGAGACCCAGTACTTC
TRBV27	TRBJ1-1	-	TRBD1	CASSSDRGRGNTEAFF	TGTGCCAGCAGTTCGGACAGGGGGCGTGGTAACACTGAAGCTTTCTTT
TRBV12-5	TRBJ1-5	-	-	CASATPPWGPTVSVLKFNQPQHF	TGTGCTAGTGCCACCCCTCCGTGGGGGCCTACGGTATCGGTGCTAAAATTCAATCAGCCCCAGCATTTT
TRBV4-1	TRBJ2-3	-	-	CASSQVGLLTHTDTQYF	TGCGCCAGCAGCCAAGTTGGACTCCTCACACACACAGATACGCAGTATTTT
TRBV6-5	TRBJ1-1	-	-	CASSYGEGRNTEAFF	TGTGCCAGCAGTTACGGGGAGGGCCGGAACACTGAAGCTTTCTTT
TRBV2	TRBJ1-4	-	-	CASTWGGTNEKLFF	TGTGCCAGCACCTGGGGAGGAACTAATGAAAAACTGTTTTTT
TRBV6-1	TRBJ1-5	-	-	CATTGTHSNQPQHF	TGTGCCACAACCGGGACGCACAGCAATCAGCCCCAGCATTTT
TRBV12-5	TRBJ2-1	-	TRBD2	CASGLVGGGRRNEQFF	TGTGCTAGTGGTTTGGTTGGCGGGGGTCGTAGGAATGAGCAGTTCTTC
TRBV9	TRBJ2-5	-	-	CASSVLAGQETQYF	TGTGCCAGCAGCGTACTCGCGGGACAAGAGACCCAGTACTTC
TRBV1	TRBJ1-6	-	-	CTSSQEFDTVSSYNSPLHF	TGCACCAGCAGCCAAGAGTTCGATACGGTTAGCTCCTATAATTCACCCCTCCACTTT
TRBV6-5	TRBJ1-1	-	-	CASSYENRAVAFF	TGTGCCAGCAGTTACGAAAACAGGGCAGTAGCTTTCTTT
TRBV19	TRBJ2-7	-	-	CASSTPGNYEQYF	TGTGCCAGTAGTACCCCGGGCAACTACGAGCAGTACTTC
TRBV7-6	TRBJ1-6	-	-	CASSLDVSAVSPLHF	TGTGCCAGCAGCTTGGACGTATCGGCGGTTTCACCCCTCCACTTT
TRBV7-8	TRBJ2-4	-	-	CASSPGRRWGIQYF	TGTGCCAGCAGCCCGGGACGCCGGTGGGGCATTCAGTACTTC